The rows below give T cell receptor beta chains drawn from one sample of a study of blood T cells in healthy people across ages. TCRdb re-analysed the 5' RACE reads in MiXCR, keeping a single row per CDR3 protein. The sample has some 1.5 million distinct CDR3 sequences; 28% are singletons. The sequencing sample was made of blood. The receptors come from a young woman in good health. Both conserved end residues are part of each CDR3. D genes are given only for firm matches. Some rows mark clone size as missing; the rest say once, few, many or name a class of expanded clone.

>TRBD2|.|TRBV6-6|16|TRBJ2-3
TGTGCCAGCAGGCCGGACGGGGGGGCCGGAGCAGATACGCAGTATTTT
CASRPDGGAGADTQYF
>.|.|TRBV20-1|13|TRBJ1-2
TGCAGTGCTAGAACCCGGGCCTCAGACGGCTACACCTTC
CSARTRASDGYTF
>.|few|TRBV4-1|16|TRBJ2-7
TGCGCCAGCAGCCAAGATTGGACAGCCGGCTCCTACGAGCAGTACTTC
CASSQDWTAGSYEQYF
>.|.|TRBV6-6|15|TRBJ1-2
TGTGCCAGCAGTTTCCACATGACCGGACGCTATGGCTACACCTTC
CASSFHMTGRYGYTF
>TRBD2|few|TRBV6-1|17|TRBJ2-5
TGTGCCAGCAGTGAAATCGGGGGGGCTGTATACCAAGAGACCCAGTACTTC
CASSEIGGAVYQETQYF
>.|.|TRBV28|14|TRBJ1-1
TGTGCCAGCAGTCGGGTCAGGGAACTGAGTGAAGCTTTCTTT
CASSRVRELSEAFF
>TRBD1|few|TRBV7-9|14|TRBJ1-1
TGTGCCAGCAGCTTCCGGGACAGGGGTGTTGAAGCTTTCTTT
CASSFRDRGVEAFF
>.|many|TRBV6-5|13|TRBJ1-2
TGTGCCAGCAGTTACTCAGGGAACTATGGCTACACCTTC
CASSYSGNYGYTF
>.|few|TRBV5-6|15|TRBJ2-7
TGTGCCAGCAGCTTAACAGCACAGGGACCTTACGAGCAGTACTTC
CASSLTAQGPYEQYF
>.|few|TRBV7-2|17|TRBJ2-7
TGTGCCAGCAGCTTACTGCGCCTAACTTCACGGGGCTACGAGCAGTACTTC
CASSLLRLTSRGYEQYF
>.|few|TRBV5-1|15|TRBJ2-7
TGCGCCAGCAGCTTGGGTGGGCAGGCCTCTCGGGAGCAGTACTTC
CASSLGGQASREQYF
>.|.|TRBV24-1|14|TRBJ2-1
TGTGCCACCAGTGATTCAGGGATTCGGAATGAGCAGTTCTTC
CATSDSGIRNEQFF
>TRBD2|few|TRBV9|15|TRBJ2-1
TGTACCAGCAGCGTAGGAGCGGGAGACGGTCATGGGCAGTTCTTC
CTSSVGAGDGHGQFF
>TRBD1|few|TRBV20-1|12|TRBJ1-6
TGCAGTGCAGGGGACAGAAATTCACCCCTCCACTTT
CSAGDRNSPLHF
>TRBD2|few|TRBV6-2/TRBV6-3|15|TRBJ2-1
TGTGCCAGCAGTTACCCCGTAGAGCGGGGGGGCGAGCAGTTCTTC
CASSYPVERGGEQFF
>.|.|TRBV11-2|17|TRBJ1-2
TGTGCCAGCAGCCCTTTGTGGGGGAAGGGGGCTAACTATGGCTACACCTTC
CASSPLWGKGANYGYTF
>.|many|TRBV29-1|12|TRBJ1-1
TGCAGCTCGAGTACCGGAGGCTCCGAAGCTTTCTTT
CSSSTGGSEAFF
>TRBD2|.|TRBV10-3|16|TRBJ2-1
TGTGCCATCAGTGGGCGACTAGCGGGAAACTACAATGAGCAGTTCTTC
CAISGRLAGNYNEQFF
>TRBD1|few|TRBV9|15|TRBJ1-1
TGTGCCAGCAGCGACAGGGGTGGAGTAAACACTGAAGCTTTCTTT
CASSDRGGVNTEAFF